The present entry profiles one T cell receptor beta chain with its context. Its cognate antigen is unknown. This sample is drawn from a study of PD-1 blockade in classical Hodgkin lymphoma. Study overall: Patients got intravenous nivolumab 3 mg/kg every 2 weeks.

Some clones are missing from TCRdb's copy, which holds only in-frame ones; the method was immunoSEQ multiplex PCR. The table shows 20,000 to 30,000 clones, with approximately 67% occurring only once. The CDR3 sequence is 14 residues long. V was cut by 3 bases and J by 0 bases, with 6 bases left in between. Germline lookup yields CDR1 MDHEN and CDR2 SYDVKM. General study results and limits: What drove the repertoire differences, possibly disease activity or prior therapy, has not been defined. By cycle point C4D1, TCR diversity had risen significantly in CD4+ cells (but not CD8+ cells).

This sample's time point: cycle 4 day 1 (C4D1), after 5 to 7 weeks of nivolumab. No patient escaped relapse after autologous stem cell transplantation, and brentuximab vedotin exposure varied. Sample: peripheral blood mononuclear cells (PBMCs), taken before the fourth cycle of nivolumab. This TCR was recovered from a human donor with classical Hodgkin lymphoma. The J gene is TRBJ1-5, the V gene TRBV28, with D hard to call. CDR3 residues: CASSFQHSNQPQHF. CDR3 sequence (DNA): TGTGCCAGCAGTTTTCAGCATAGCAATCAGCCCCAGCATTTT.